The 26 T cell receptor beta chains presented below share a single source sample, sequenced in a study of neurological immune-mediated disorders. Time point in this sample: longitudinal time-point 1 (baseline). Using its own MiXCR run on the 5' RACE reads, TCRdb lists one record per CDR3 protein. The sample shows tens of thousands of distinct CDR3 sequences, 3% to 3.5% of them seen only once. Sequenced: PBMCs. The origin of the receptors is a woman between 55 and 75 years old with multiple sclerosis.

This clonotype was seen repeatedly, ten times or more. The V call is TRBV5-5, the J call TRBJ2-5, with D perhaps assigned TRBD1 or TRBD2 (5 bases each). Trimming removed 0 bases from V and 5 bases from J, with 11 bases in between. The CDR3 length is 14 residues. Germline V gene lookup returns CDR1 SGHKS and CDR2 YYEKEE (reference sequence). In DNA form, the CDR3 reads TGTGCCAGCAGCTTGGAAACCTGGGGGGAGACCCAGTACTTC. Residues: CASSLETWGETQYF.

This clonotype was recorded at least ten times. This chain joins TRBV27 and TRBJ1-2; no clear D. The germline V and J ends were trimmed by 6 bases and 5 bases, with 19 bases remaining between them. The V gene's germline CDR1 is MNHEY and CDR2 SMNVEV (reference sequence). This CDR3 comprises 15 residues. CDR3 DNA: TGTGCCAGCAGACTTTCTAACTTGGAGGGTTATGGCTACACCTTC. This translates into CASRLSNLEGYGYTF.

This clonotype was recorded many times. The V gene is TRBV20-1, the J gene TRBJ1-2, with D possibly matching TRBD1 (5 bases). V was pared by 0 bases and J by 3 bases, with 17 bases between. Germline CDR1 and CDR2: DFQATT and SNEGSKA (reference sequence). This CDR3 has 16 residues. CDR3 DNA: TGCAGTGCTAGAGATCACGGGAGGGGAAGAGACTATGGCTACACCTTC. Its translation is CSARDHGRGRDYGYTF.

This clonotype was observed many times. V is TRBV5-1 and J is TRBJ2-2; the D call may be TRBD1 or TRBD2 (5 bases each). With 5 bases removed from V and 2 bases from J, the gap between germline ends came to 10 bases. The CDR3 is made up of 14 amino acids. The germline CDR1 and CDR2 sequences are SGHRS and YFSETQ. The CDR3 protein is CASRVGPNTGELFF. Written as DNA, the CDR3 is TGCGCCAGCAGGGTGGGACCAAACACCGGGGAGCTGTTTTTT.

This clonotype was detected ten times or more. This chain uses TRBV12-3 or TRBV12-4 with TRBJ1-4; 7 positions agree with TRBD1. The CDR3 is made up of 13 amino acids. Trimming removed 3 bases from V and 15 bases from J; junction bases left unmatched: 10. CDR3 DNA sequence: TGTGCCAGCAGTTTTTCGGGACAGCTAAACTTGTTTTTT. Residues: CASSFSGQLNLFF.

This clonotype has ten or more counts. This chain links TRBV5-1 with TRBJ2-3; D not certain. V gave up 0 bases and J gave up 3 bases, with 2 bases separating them. The CDR3 is made up of 12 amino acids. Germline V gives CDR1 SGHRS, CDR2 YFSETQ. Here the CDR3 reads CASSLETDTQYF. CDR3 sequence (DNA): TGCGCCAGCAGCTTGGAAACAGATACGCAGTATTTT.

This clonotype has a count of ten or more. The V call is TRBV12-3 or TRBV12-4, the J call TRBJ1-2; no definite D call. The CDR3 is made up of 13 amino acids. Trimming pared 3 bases from V and 3 bases from J, leaving 8 bases between. The CDR3 DNA is TGTGCCAGCAGTTTTGGCCAGGACTATGGCTACACCTTC. Amino acid sequence: CASSFGQDYGYTF.

This clonotype has at least ten counts. The rearrangement joins TRBV18 to TRBJ1-2, with 9 bases fitting TRBD1. CDR1 and CDR2 (germline): KGHSH, LQKENI. The trim removed 4 bases at V and 4 bases at J, leaving 10 bases unmatched. The CDR3 runs to 16 residues. CDR3 loop: CASSLDRGISGYGYTF. The CDR3 region has the DNA TGTGCCAGCTCACTGGACAGGGGAATAAGCGGCTATGGCTACACCTTC.

Only a few counts were recorded for this clonotype. This chain uses TRBV20-1 with TRBJ2-2; D is undetermined. The CDR3 is 14 amino acids. V shed 6 bases and J shed 3 bases, with 14 bases lying between them. In germline, CDR1 is DFQATT, CDR2 SNEGSKA (reference sequence). CDR3 in amino acids: CSAHRQTHTGELFF. The CDR3 bases are TGCAGTGCCCACCGCCAAACACACACCGGGGAGCTGTTTTTT.

This clonotype was seen repeatedly, ten times or more. The chain is built from TRBV5-1 and TRBJ1-1; D remains unclear. Trimming took off 1 base at V and 1 base at J, with 11 bases between the two ends. The germline gives CDR1 SGHRS, CDR2 YFSETQ. CDR3 length: 15 amino acids. The DNA of the CDR3 is TGCGCCAGCAGCTTGACGGCAGTCTCGAACACTGAAGCTTTCTTT. This encodes CASSLTAVSNTEAFF.

This clonotype was observed many times. The chain recombines TRBV20-1 with TRBJ2-3; D is unclear. Trimming removed 6 bases at V and 2 bases at J, with 9 bases between. Per the germline V gene, CDR1 is DFQATT and CDR2 is SNEGSKA (reference sequence). This CDR3 has 12 residues. The CDR3 loop reads CSALPPTDTQYF. The CDR3 bases are TGCAGTGCCCTCCCCCCCACAGATACGCAGTATTTT.

This clonotype has a count of ten or more. At one end the junction does not follow the germline gene, possibly because of a read error. The chain employs TRBV7-7 and TRBJ2-7; D tentatively fits TRBD1 or TRBD2 (5 bases each). The CDR3 length is 14 residues. Germline CDR1 SSHAT, CDR2 FNYEAQ (reference sequence). CDR3: CASSLSEGFNEQYF. The CDR3 bases are TGTGCTAGCAGCTTATCTGAGGGGTTTAACGAGCAGTACTTC.

The table lists this clonotype with many counts. The rearrangement uses TRBV7-2 and TRBJ2-7; unclear D gene. Looked up from germline, CDR1 is SGHTA and CDR2 is FQGNSA. V shed 6 bases and J shed 3 bases, with 18 bases lying between them. The CDR3 is 15 residues long. Here the CDR3 DNA reads TGTGCCAGCAGGACAAAGGGTCTGGCGGTCTACGAGCAGTACTTC. As protein: CASRTKGLAVYEQYF.

This clonotype has a count of ten or more. V usage is TRBV11-2 and J usage is TRBJ2-1; 10 positions agree with TRBD2. V gave up 1 base and J gave up 7 bases; unmatched junction bases: 7. Germline lookup yields CDR1 SGHAT and CDR2 FQNNGV. The CDR3 covers 16 residues. The CDR3 here is CASSLVTSGGANEQFF. As DNA, the CDR3 is TGTGCCAGCAGCTTAGTAACCAGCGGGGGGGCAAATGAGCAGTTCTTC.

The V and J genes are TRBV19 and TRBJ2-2; TRBD2 agrees at 7 bases. CDR1 and CDR2 from the germline V gene are LNHDA and SQIVND (reference sequence). V dropped 11 bases and J dropped 3; count of bases not matched to a gene: 9. The CDR3 sequence is 14 residues long. The CDR3 region is CACKAGTYTGELFF. The CDR3 bases are TGTGCCTGCAAAGCGGGGACCTACACCGGGGAGCTGTTTTTT.

This clonotype was recorded at least ten times. The J gene is TRBJ2-7, the V gene TRBV5-1; D may match TRBD1 or TRBD2 (5 bases each). CDR1 and CDR2 from the germline V gene are SGHRS and YFSETQ. The CDR3 sequence is 17 residues long. V lost 1 base and J lost 4, with 21 bases in between. CDR3 protein: CASSLWPPGTGRYEQYF. The CDR3 bases are TGCGCCAGCAGCTTGTGGCCCCCGGGGACGGGTAGGTACGAGCAGTACTTC.

The sample holds many counts of this clonotype. The chain uses TRBV3-1 and TRBJ2-2; a possible D gene is TRBD1 (5 bases). V was clipped by 6 bases and J by 6 bases, with 17 bases between them. Per germline, CDR1 LGHDT and CDR2 YNNKEL (reference sequence). The CDR3 totals 15 residues. This CDR3 reads CASRQGGISAGELFF. CDR3 sequence (DNA): TGTGCCAGCAGGCAGGGTGGGATATCGGCCGGGGAGCTGTTTTTT.

V and J are TRBV5-1 and TRBJ1-1, with 7 bases aligning to TRBD1. Germline CDR1 is SGHRS and CDR2 is YFSETQ. The CDR3 runs 14 residues. Unmatched junction bases numbered 6, after V lost 3 bases and J lost 4 bases. CDR3 nucleotides: TGCGCCAGCAGCTCACGACAGGGTATCACTGAAGCTTTCTTT. As protein: CASSSRQGITEAFF.

To note about this clonotype: Because the CDR3's place on the DNA is in doubt, the DNA is left out and the CDR3 is given as listed by TCRdb. V usage is TRBV7-5 and J usage is TRBJ2-2; the table assigns TRBD1, which was not confirmed against the DNA. TRBV7-5 is annotated as a pseudogene. The CDR3 region is 17 residues in length, termini included. CDR3: CISVPAAGQGGTGELFF.

This clonotype was seen at least ten times. This chain joins TRBV5-1 and TRBJ1-2, with 8 bases identical to TRBD1. Germline V gene data show CDR1 as SGHRS and CDR2 as YFSETQ. The V gene end was trimmed by 4 bases and the J gene end by 2 bases; junction bases not matched to a gene: 4. The CDR3 spans 14 residues. CDR3 in DNA: TGCGCCAGCAGCGGAACAGGGGGGAACTATGGCTACACCTTC. Its translation: CASSGTGGNYGYTF.

In its sample, this clonotype was seen many times. The chain recombines TRBV6-6 with TRBJ2-3, with D hard to call. This CDR3 comprises 13 residues. Germline CDR1 is MNHNY and CDR2 is SVGAGI (reference sequence). V lost 2 bases to trimming and J lost 6 bases, with 9 bases between them. The CDR3 reads CASSYQTVDTQYF. In nucleotides, the CDR3 is TGTGCCAGCAGTTACCAAACAGTGGATACGCAGTATTTT.

This clonotype was seen repeatedly, ten times or more. The rearrangement uses TRBV14 and TRBJ1-2; no reliable D call. This CDR3 is 15 amino acids long. Germline V gene lookup returns CDR1 SGHDN and CDR2 FVKESK. Trimming left V 5 bases short and J 0 bases short, with 13 bases between. CDR3 sequence: CASSSNHGANYGYTF. The CDR3 DNA follows: TGTGCCAGCAGCTCCAACCACGGGGCTAACTATGGCTACACCTTC. Together with reference TRBV14 and TRBJ1-2, the CDR3 gives the full variable domain: EAGVTQFPSHSVIEKGQTVTLRCDPISGHDNLYWYRRVMGKEIKFLLHFVKESKQDESGMPNNRFLAERTGGTYSTLKVQPAELEDSGVYFCASSSNHGANYGYTFGSGTRLTVV.

This clonotype was recorded at least ten times. In DNA form, the CDR3 reads TGCGCCAGCACCCGATTAGGGGCCCGCTACAATGAGCAGTTCTTC. It yields the protein CASTRLGARYNEQFF. The chain employs TRBV5-1 and TRBJ2-1, with D perhaps TRBD1 (5 bases). Deletions cut 6 bases from V and 3 bases from J, with 16 bases between. This CDR3 has 15 amino acids. Germline CDR1 is SGHRS and CDR2 is YFSETQ.

This clonotype appeared many times. The rearrangement joins TRBV20-1 to TRBJ1-1; D is undetermined. Germline V gives CDR1 DFQATT, CDR2 SNEGSKA (reference sequence). This CDR3 has 13 residues. The V end was cut by 6 bases, the J end by 10 bases, with 21 bases between. The DNA for the CDR3 is TGCAGTGCAGAAACCGCGACCGGGAATGGAGCTTTCTTT. Translation gives CSAETATGNGAFF.

Note on this clonotype: This may stem from a read error, because a much larger clone lies one nucleotide away. J is TRBJ1-5 and V is TRBV20-1; the match to TRBD1 covers 9 bases. V lost 3 bases to trimming and J lost 6 bases; unmatched junction nucleotides: 12. Germline V gene sequence: CDR1 DFQATT, CDR2 SNEGSKA (reference sequence). The CDR3 has 16 residues. The CDR3 spells CSASPKTGGAGQPQHF. Here the CDR3 DNA reads TGCAGTGCTAGCCCAAAAACAGGGGGCGCGGGTCAGCCCCAGCATTTT.

The sample holds many counts of this clonotype. V and J are TRBV28 and TRBJ2-7, with 11 bases aligning to TRBD1. The CDR3 is 15 residues long. V was pared by 6 bases and J by 2 bases, with 6 bases of the junction left unmatched. Germline CDR1 is MDHEN and CDR2 is SYDVKM. CDR3 nucleotide sequence: TGTGCCAGCAGGCCCGGGACAGGGGGTACCTACGAGCAGTACTTC. Amino acids: CASRPGTGGTYEQYF. Using reference TRBV28 and TRBJ2-7 for the parts outside the CDR3, the full variable domain is DVKVTQSSRYLVKRTGEKVFLECVQDMDHENMFWYRQDPGLGLRLIYFSYDVKMKEKGDIPEGYSVSREKKERFSLILESASTNQTSMYLCASRPGTGGTYEQYFGPGTRLTVT.